This T cell receptor beta chain was captured by sequencing in a study of breast tumors, draining lymph nodes, adjacent tissues. Whole-study results and caveats: Compared with lymph nodes, tumors were less diverse; compared with nontumor tissue, more. The lymph node origin of tumor T cells was framed as consistent with a hypothesis, not demonstrated. Findings are consistent with lymph node origin and intratumoral expansion of most tumor T cells.

Germline values: CDR1 MDHEN, CDR2 SYDVKM. This CDR3 region has 12 residues. The V end was cut by 5 bases, the J end by 7 bases, with 9 bases between. TCRdb ran MiXCR on the multiplex PCR reads and lists one entry per CDR3 protein. Counted here are roughly 70,000 distinct CDR3 sequences, around 43% occurring once; the ten biggest clones make up about 8%. This clonotype came up a few times. Its antigen is unknown. The chain links TRBV28 to TRBJ1-5, with a tentative D call TRBD1 (5 bases). The source is a female donor with breast cancer. Some clones in this sample may be carry-over from other donors' samples. The sequencing sample was made of breast tumor tissue. The CDR3 nucleotides read TGTGCCAGCAGTCCAGGGTTACAGCCCCAGCATTTT. The encoded protein is CASSPGLQPQHF.